Below are 2 T cell receptor beta chains sequenced from a single sample in a study of T cell responses to AZD1222 COVID-19 vaccine. Clones were read by immunoSEQ multiplex PCR, and TCRdb kept only the in-frame ones, dropping some. The repertoire holds 150,000 or so clones, with 85% to 95% as singletons. The material sequenced was peripheral blood, taken on day 0 of AZD1222 vaccination. The receptors derive from an adult in good health.

In its sample, this clone was seen a few times. DNA for the CDR3: TGTGCCAGCAGTGACGGACAGGGGTTTTCACCCCTCCACTTT. Translation: CASSDGQGFSPLHF. The V gene is TRBV6-1, the J gene TRBJ1-6; TRBD1 matches 9 bases. CDR3 length: 14 residues. With V trimmed by 3 bases and J by 9 bases, 3 bases remained unmatched. Germline loops: CDR1 MNHNS, CDR2 SASEGT.

V usage is TRBV19 and J usage is TRBJ1-5, with TRBD1 matching over 7 bases. The germline gives CDR1 LNHDA, CDR2 SQIVND (reference sequence). V trimming: 5 bases; J trimming: 6 bases; junction bases outside the gene matches: 13. The CDR3 has 16 amino acids. The CDR3 region has the DNA TGTGCCAGTAGTGGGGCGGCAGGGGGTATAGGTCAGCCCCAGCATTTT. Encoded protein: CASSGAAGGIGQPQHF.